These 5 T cell receptor beta chains were all obtained from the same sample, sequenced in a study of shared clonotypes between healthy human individuals. Measured with immunoSEQ multiplex PCR; TCRdb has only the in-frame clones, and not every one. The sample yields 2 million or so clones, about 95% seen once. CD8 cells regarded as naive lacked CD45RO, were positively chosen for CCR7, and omitted terminally differentiated effector memory CD45RA+ cells. Sequencing was performed on naive CD8+ T cells sorted from blood. These receptors were collected from a man aged 18 to 35 in good health.

The table lists this clone with a count of one. Other DNA variants within this sample encode the same CDR3. This rearrangement joins TRBV6-5 to TRBJ2-1; tentative D call: TRBD2 (6 bases). V gave up 8 bases and J gave up 0 bases, with 11 bases separating them. CDR1 and CDR2 from the germline V gene are MNHEY and SVGAGI. This CDR3 contains 14 residues. CDR3 coding DNA: TGTGCCAGCTCGTCCGGGAGCTCCTACAATGAGCAGTTCTTC. Residues: CASSSGSSYNEQFF.

The genes are TRBV6-1 and TRBJ1-1; tentative D call: TRBD1 (5 bases). This CDR3 contains 14 residues. Germline lookup yields CDR1 MNHNS and CDR2 SASEGT. V was cut by 8 bases and J by 2 bases, with 15 bases left in between. CDR3 amino acids: CASGELGVNTEAFF. In DNA form, the CDR3 reads TGTGCCAGCGGCGAATTGGGGGTCAACACTGAAGCTTTCTTT.

This clone appeared once. The rearrangement links TRBV5-1 to TRBJ1-1, with a tentative D call TRBD1 (5 bases). The CDR3 extends over 15 amino acids. Germline V gives CDR1 SGHRS, CDR2 YFSETQ. V dropped 3 bases and J dropped 3 bases, with 15 bases sitting between them. The CDR3 DNA follows: TGCGCCAGCAGCTCAAAGACAGTACCAGACACTGAAGCTTTCTTT. It encodes CASSSKTVPDTEAFF.

The chain couples TRBV13 to TRBJ2-3, with D perhaps TRBD2 (5 bases). This CDR3 is 16 amino acids long. Trimming left V 5 bases short and J 2 bases short, with 17 bases between. Germline CDR1 PRHDT, CDR2 FYEKMQ (reference sequence). The chain's CDR3 is CASSALSDFSTDTQYF. In DNA form, the CDR3 reads TGTGCCAGCAGCGCGCTATCGGACTTTTCCACAGATACGCAGTATTTT.

Note on this clone: Within the sample, other DNA sequences also encode this same CDR3. The chain employs TRBV9 and TRBJ2-7; D may be TRBD1 or TRBD2 (6 bases each). The V end lost 2 bases, the J end lost 2 bases, and 14 bases lay between the germline ends. Germline CDR1 is SGDLS and CDR2 is YYNGEE. This CDR3 region has 15 residues. The CDR3 nucleotides are TGTGCCAGCAGCGTGGGGGCGGGACTTACCTACGAGCAGTACTTC. Translated: CASSVGAGLTYEQYF.